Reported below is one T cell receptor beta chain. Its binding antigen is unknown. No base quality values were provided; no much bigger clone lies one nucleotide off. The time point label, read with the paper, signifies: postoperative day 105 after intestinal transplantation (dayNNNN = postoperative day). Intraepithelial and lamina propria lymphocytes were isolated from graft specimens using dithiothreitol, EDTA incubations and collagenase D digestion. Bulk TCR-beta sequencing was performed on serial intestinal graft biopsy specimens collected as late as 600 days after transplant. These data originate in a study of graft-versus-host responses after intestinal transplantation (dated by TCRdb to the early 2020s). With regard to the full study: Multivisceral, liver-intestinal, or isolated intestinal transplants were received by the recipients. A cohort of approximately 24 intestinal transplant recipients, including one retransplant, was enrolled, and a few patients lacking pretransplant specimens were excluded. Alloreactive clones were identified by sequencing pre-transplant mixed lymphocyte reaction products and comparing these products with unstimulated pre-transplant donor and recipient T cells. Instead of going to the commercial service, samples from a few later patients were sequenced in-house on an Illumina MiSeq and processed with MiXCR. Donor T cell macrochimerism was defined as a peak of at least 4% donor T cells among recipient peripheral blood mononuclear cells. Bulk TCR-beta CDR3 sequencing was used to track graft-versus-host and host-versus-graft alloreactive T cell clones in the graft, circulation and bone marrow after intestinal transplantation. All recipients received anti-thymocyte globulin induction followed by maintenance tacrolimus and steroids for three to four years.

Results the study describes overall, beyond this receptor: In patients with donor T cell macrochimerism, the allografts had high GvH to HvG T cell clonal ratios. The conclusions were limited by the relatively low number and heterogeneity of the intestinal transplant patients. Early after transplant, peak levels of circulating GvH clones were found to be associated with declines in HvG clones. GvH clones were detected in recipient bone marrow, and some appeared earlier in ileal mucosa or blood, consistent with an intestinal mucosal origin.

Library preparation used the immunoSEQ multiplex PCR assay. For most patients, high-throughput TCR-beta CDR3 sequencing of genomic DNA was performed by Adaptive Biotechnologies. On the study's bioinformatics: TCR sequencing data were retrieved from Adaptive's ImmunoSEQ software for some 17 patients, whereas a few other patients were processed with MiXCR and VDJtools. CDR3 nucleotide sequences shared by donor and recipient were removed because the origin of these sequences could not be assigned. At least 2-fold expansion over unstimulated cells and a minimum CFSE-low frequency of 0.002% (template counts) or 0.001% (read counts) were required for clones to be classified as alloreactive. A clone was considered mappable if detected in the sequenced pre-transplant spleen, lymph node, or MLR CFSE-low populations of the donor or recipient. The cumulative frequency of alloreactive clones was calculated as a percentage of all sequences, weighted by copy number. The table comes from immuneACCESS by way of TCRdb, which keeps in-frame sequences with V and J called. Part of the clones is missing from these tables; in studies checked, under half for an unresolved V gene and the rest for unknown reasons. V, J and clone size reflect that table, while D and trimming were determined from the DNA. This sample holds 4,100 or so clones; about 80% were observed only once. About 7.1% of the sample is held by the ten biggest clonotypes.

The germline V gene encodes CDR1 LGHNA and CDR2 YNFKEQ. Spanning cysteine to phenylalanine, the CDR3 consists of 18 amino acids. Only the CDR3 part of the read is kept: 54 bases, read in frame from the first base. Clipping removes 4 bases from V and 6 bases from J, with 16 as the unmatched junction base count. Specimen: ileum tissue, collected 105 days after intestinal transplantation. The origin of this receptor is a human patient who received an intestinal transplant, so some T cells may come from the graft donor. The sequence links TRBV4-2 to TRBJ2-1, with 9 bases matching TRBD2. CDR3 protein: CASSPGGLRGRGGNEQFF. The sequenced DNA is TGTGCCAGCAGCCCCGGAGGGCTAAGGGGGCGGGGGGGCAATGAGCAGTTCTTC.